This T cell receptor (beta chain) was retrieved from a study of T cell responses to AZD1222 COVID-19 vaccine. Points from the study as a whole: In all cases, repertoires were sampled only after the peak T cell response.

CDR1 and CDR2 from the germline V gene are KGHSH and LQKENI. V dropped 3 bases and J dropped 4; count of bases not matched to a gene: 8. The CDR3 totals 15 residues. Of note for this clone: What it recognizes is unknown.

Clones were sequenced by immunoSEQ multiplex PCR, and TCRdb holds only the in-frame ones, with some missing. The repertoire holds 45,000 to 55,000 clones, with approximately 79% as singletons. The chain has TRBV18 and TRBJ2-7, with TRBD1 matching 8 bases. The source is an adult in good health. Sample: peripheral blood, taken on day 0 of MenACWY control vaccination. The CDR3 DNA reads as TGTGCCAGCTCACCGTCCCGGACAGGGACGTACGAGCAGTACGTC. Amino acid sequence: CASSPSRTGTYEQYV.